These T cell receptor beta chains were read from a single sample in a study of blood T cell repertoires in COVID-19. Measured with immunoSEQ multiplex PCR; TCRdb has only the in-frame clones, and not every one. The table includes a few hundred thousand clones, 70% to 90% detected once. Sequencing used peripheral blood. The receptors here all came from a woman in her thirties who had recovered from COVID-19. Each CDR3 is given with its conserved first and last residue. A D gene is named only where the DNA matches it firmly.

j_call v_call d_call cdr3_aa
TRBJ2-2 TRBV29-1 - CSVETANTGELFF
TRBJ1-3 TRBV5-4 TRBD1 CASSLGGTAGNTIYF
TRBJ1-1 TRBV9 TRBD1 CASSVMGQQNTEAFF
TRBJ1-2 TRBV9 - CASSIDGANYGYTF
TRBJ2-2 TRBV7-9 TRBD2 CASSLREGINGELFF
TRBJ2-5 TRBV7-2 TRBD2 CASSLVPGLAEQETQYF
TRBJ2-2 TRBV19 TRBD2 CASSREGRVTGELFF
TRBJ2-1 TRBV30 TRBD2 CAWSAELGLAGEQFF
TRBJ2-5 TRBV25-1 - CASSDSGSETQYF
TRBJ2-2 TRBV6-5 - CASHEGETGELFF
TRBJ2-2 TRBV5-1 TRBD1 CASSLAPGGYGGELFF
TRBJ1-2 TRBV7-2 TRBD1 CASRAAGTGGDGYTF
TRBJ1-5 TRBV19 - CASSIWSFSGQPQHF
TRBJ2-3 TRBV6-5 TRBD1 CASSYGGQGADTQYF
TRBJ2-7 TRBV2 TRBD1 CASSAVGTGPTYEQYF
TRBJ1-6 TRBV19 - CARRPLGTDNSPLHF
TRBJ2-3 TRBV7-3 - CASSSSGGGTDTQYF
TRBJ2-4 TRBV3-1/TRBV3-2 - CASSHREAKNIQYF
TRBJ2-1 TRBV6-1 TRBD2 CASSDPSGGFYNEQFF
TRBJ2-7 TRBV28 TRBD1 CASSFRGREQYF
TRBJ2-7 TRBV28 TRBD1 CASSRATGIPYEQYF
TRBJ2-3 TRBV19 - CASSHQGYTQYF
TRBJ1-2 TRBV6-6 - CASGAPSYYGYTF
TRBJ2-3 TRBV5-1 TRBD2 CASSPGTSARTDTQYF
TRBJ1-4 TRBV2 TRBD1 CASSLGTVNEKLFF
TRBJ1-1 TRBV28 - CATKGLDSMNTEAFF
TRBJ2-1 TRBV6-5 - CASSRDTEYNEQFF
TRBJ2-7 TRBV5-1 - CASSFQGGPPPTYEQYF
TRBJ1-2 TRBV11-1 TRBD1 CASSPGQGARYGYTF
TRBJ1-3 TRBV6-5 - CASTKPDWDTIYF
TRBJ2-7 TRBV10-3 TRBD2 CAISDSRGAFYEQYF
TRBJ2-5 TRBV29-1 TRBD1 CSVATGVGETQYF
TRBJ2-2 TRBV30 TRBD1 CAWRPQGAGELFF
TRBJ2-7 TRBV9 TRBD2 CASSVGAGGTYEQYF
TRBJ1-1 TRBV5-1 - CASSLGGLNTEAFF
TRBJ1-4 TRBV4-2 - CASSQDWSATNEKLFF
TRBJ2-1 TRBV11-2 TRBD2 CASSPGTSFNEQFF
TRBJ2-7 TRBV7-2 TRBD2 CASSLVGGSPYEQYF
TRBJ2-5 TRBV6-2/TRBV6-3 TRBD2 CASSYQRGVKYQETQYF
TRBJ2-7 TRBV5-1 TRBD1 CASSLMTGGTYEQYF
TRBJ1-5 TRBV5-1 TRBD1 CASSLTGGSQPQHF
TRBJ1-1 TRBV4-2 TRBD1 CASSHGQGGMNTEAFF
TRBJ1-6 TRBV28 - CASKTDNNSPLHF
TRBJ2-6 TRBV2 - CASKDRGTSGANVLTF
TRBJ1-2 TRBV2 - CASSPHSGYTF
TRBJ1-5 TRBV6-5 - CATGDRGTHNQPQHF
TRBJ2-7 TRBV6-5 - CASSRNRNPSYEQYF
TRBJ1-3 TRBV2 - CASKKDSNSGNTIYF
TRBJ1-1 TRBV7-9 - CASSAGYGTEAFF
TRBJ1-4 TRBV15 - CATSRDWTDTNEKLFF
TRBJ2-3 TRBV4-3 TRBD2 CASSPGTGRLDTQYF
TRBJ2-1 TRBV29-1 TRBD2 CSVTSVQTYNEQFF
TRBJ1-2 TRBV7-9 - CASSLARPGPNYGYTF
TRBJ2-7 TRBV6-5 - CASRTRARTYEQYF